The entry below gives a single T cell receptor (beta chain) sequence along with its context. The data are from a study of tumor-infiltrating lymphocytes in oesophageal squamous cell carcinoma. One entry per CDR3 protein, called by TCRdb with MiXCR from the PCR reads. This table holds more than 8,000 distinct CDR3 sequences, approximately 60% found once. Germline assignment: CDR1 ENHRY and CDR2 SYGVKD. The CDR3 runs to 16 residues. The chain is built from TRBV10-3 and TRBJ2-5, with 8 bases lining up with TRBD2. The DNA matches TRBJ2-1 better at its end, which makes the J call doubtful. This TCR was recovered from a female donor with esophageal squamous cell carcinoma. Sequencing was done on a sample of esophageal tumor tissue. In nucleotides, the CDR3 is TGTGCCATCATGTATTCGCAAGCGGGAGATGTTGGTGAGCAGTTCTTC. Encoded protein: CAIMYSQAGDVGEQFF.